Below, one T cell receptor (beta chain) is given with its context. Its antigen is as yet unknown. This CDR3 has 16 amino acids. V lost 3 bases to trimming and J lost 4 bases; unmatched junction nucleotides: 6. This entry belongs to a study of identical twins. Overall study results and limits: Models underpredicted monozygotic twin sharing of out-of-frame TCR alpha.

TCRdb reanalysed the 5' RACE reads using MiXCR and keeps one entry per CDR3 protein. This table holds 450,000 to 650,000 distinct CDR3 sequences, 9% to 10% found once. The same data also contributed to another study, on yellow fever vaccine responses in identical twins.

This chain joins TRBV12-3 or TRBV12-4 and TRBJ2-3, with 11 bases fitting TRBD2. The sample taken for sequencing was PBMCs. This sequence was found in a woman aged 18 to 35 in good health. The chain's CDR3 is CASSFTSGSVSDTQYF. The CDR3 DNA sequence: TGTGCCAGCAGTTTTACTAGCGGGAGTGTTTCAGATACGCAGTATTTT.